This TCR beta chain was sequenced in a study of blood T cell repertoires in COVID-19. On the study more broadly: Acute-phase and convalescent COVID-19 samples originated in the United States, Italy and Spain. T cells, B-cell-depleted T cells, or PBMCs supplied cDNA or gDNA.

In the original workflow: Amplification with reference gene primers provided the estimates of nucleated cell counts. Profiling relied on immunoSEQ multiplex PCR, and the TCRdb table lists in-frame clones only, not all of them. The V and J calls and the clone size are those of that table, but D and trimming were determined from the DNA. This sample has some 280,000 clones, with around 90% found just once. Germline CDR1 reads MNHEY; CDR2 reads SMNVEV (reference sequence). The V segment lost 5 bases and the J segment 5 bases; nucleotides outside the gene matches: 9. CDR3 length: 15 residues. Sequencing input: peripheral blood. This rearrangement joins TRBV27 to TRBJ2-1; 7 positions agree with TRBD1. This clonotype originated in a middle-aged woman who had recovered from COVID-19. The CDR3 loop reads CASSLIRGPNNEQFF. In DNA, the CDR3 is TGTGCCAGCAGTCTCATTAGGGGGCCCAACAATGAGCAGTTCTTC.